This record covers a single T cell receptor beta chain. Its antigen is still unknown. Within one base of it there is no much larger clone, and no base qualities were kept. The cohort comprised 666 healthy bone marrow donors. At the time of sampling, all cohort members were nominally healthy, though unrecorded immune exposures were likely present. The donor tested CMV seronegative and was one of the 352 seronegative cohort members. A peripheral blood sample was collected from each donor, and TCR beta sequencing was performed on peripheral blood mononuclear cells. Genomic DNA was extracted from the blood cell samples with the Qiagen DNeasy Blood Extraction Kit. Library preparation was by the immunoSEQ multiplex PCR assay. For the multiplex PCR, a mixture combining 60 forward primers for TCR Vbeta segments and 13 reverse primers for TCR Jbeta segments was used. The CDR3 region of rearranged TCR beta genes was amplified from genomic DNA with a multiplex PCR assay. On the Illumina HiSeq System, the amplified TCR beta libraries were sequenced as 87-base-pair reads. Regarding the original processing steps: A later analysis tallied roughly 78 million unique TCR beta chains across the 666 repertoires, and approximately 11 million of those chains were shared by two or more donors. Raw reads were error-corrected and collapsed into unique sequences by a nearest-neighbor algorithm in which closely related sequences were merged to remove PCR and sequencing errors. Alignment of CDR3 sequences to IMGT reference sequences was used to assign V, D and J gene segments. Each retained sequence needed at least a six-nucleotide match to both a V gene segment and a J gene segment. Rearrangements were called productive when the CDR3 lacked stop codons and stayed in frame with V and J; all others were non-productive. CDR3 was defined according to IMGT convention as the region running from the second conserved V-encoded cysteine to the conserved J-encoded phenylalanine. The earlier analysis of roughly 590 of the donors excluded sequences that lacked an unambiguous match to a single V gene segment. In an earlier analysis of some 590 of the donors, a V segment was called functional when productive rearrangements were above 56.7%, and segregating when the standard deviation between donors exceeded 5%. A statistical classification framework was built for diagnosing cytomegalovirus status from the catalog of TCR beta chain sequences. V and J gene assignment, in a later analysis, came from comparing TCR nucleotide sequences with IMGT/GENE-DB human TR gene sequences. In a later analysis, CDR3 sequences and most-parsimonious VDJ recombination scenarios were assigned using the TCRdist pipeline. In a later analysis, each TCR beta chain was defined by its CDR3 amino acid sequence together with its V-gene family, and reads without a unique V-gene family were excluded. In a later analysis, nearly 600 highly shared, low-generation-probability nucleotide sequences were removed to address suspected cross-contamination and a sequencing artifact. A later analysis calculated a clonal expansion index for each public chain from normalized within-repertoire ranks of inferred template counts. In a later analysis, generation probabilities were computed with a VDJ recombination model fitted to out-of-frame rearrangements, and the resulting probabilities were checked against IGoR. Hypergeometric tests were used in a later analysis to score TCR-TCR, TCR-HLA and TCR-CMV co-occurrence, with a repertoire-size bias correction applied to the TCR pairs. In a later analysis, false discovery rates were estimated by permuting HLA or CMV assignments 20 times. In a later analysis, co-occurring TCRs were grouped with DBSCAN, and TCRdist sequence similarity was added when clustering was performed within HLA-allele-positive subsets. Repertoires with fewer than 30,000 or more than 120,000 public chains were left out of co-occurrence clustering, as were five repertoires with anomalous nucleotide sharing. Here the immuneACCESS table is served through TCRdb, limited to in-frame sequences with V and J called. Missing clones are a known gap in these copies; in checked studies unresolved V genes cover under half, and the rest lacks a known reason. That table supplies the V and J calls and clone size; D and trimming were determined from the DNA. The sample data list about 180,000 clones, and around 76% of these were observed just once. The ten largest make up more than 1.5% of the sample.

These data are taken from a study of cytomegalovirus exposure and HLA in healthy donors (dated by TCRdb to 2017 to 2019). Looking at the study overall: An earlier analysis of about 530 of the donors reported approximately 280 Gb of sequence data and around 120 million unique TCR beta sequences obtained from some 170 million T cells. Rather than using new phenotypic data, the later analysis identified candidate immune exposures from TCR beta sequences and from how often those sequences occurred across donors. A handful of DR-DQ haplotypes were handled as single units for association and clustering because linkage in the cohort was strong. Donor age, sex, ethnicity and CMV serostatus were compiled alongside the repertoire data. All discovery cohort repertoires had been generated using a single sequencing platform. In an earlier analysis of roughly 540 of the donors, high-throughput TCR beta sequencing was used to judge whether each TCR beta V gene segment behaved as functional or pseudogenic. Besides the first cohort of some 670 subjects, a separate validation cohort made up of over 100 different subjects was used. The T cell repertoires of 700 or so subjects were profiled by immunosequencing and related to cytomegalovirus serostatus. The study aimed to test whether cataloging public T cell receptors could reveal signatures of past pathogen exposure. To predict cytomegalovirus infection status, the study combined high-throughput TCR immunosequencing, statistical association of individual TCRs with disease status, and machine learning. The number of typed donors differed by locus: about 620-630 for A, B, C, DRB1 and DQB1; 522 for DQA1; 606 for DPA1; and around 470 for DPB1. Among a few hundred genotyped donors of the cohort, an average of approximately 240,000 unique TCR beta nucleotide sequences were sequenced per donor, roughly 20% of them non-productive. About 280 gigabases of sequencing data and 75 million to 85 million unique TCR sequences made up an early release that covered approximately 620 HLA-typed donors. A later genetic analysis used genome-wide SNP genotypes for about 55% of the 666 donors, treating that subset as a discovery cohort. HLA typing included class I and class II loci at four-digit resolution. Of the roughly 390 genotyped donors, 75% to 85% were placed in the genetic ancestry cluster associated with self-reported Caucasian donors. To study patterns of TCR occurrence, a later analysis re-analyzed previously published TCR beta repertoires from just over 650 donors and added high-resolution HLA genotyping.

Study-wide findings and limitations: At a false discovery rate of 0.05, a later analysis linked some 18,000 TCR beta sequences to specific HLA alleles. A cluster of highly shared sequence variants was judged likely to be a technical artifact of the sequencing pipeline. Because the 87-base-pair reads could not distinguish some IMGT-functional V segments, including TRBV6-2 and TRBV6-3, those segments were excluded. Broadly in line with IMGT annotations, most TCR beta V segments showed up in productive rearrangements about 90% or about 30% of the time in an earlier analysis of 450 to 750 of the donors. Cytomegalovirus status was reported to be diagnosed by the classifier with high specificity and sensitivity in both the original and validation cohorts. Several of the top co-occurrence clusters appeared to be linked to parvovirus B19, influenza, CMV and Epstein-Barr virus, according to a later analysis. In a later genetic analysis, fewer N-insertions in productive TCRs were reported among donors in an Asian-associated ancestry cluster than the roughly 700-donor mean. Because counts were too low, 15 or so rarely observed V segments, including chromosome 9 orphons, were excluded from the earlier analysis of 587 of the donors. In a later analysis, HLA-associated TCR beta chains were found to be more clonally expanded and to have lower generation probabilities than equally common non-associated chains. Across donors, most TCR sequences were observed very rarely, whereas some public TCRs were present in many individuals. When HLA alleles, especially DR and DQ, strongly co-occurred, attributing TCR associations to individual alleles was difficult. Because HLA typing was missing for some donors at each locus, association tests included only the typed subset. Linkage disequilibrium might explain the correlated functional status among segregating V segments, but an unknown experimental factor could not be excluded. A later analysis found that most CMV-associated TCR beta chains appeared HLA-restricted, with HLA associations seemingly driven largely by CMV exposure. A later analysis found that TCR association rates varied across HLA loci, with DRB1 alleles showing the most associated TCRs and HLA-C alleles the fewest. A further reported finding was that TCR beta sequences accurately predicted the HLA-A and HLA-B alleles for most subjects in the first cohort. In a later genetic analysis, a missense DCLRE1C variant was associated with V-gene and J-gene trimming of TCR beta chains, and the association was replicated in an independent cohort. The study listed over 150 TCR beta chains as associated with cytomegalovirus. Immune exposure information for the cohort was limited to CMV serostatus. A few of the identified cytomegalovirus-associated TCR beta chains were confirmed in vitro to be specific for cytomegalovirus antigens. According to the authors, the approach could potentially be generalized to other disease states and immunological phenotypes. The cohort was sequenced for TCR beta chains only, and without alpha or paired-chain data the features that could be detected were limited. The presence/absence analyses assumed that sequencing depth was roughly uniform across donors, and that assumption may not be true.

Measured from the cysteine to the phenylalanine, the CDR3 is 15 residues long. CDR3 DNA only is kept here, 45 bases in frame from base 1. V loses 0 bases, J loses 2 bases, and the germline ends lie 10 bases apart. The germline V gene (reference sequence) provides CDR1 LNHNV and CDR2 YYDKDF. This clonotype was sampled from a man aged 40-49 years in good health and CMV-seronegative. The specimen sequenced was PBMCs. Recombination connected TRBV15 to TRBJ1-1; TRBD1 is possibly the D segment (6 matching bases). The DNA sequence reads TGTGCCACCAGCAGAGAGAGGGGGTCTAACACTGAAGCTTTCTTT. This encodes CATSRERGSNTEAFF.